One sample yielded the 31 T cell receptor beta chains listed below, sequenced in a study of T cell responses to AZD1222 COVID-19 vaccine. Produced via immunoSEQ multiplex PCR; TCRdb's table is partial and in-frame only. The sample yields about 86,000 clones, approximately 89% seen once. This material consisted of peripheral blood, taken on day 0 of AZD1222 vaccination. All receptors come from an adult in good health.

J is TRBJ1-5 and V is TRBV12-3 or TRBV12-4; D ambiguous. Trimming cost V 7 bases and J 6 bases, with 13 bases left between them. The length of the CDR3 is 13 residues. CDR3 region: CASKWGGGQPQHF. The CDR3 nucleotides read TGTGCCAGCAAATGGGGAGGAGGTCAGCCCCAGCATTTT.

The chain carries TRBV27 and TRBJ2-1; 8 nucleotides line up with TRBD2. The CDR3 runs to 15 residues. V trimming: 0 bases; J trimming: 6 bases; junction bases outside the gene matches: 4. The germline CDR1 and CDR2 sequences are MNHEY and SMNVEV (reference sequence). CDR3 protein: CASSLSQAGVNEQFF. CDR3 DNA sequence: TGTGCCAGCAGTTTATCCCAAGCGGGAGTCAATGAGCAGTTCTTC.

The chain links TRBV19 to TRBJ1-4; D gene ambiguous. Germline values: CDR1 LNHDA, CDR2 SQIVND (reference sequence). The CDR3 runs 15 residues. Trimming shortened V by 6 bases and J by 3 bases, and 14 bases separated the two germline ends. CDR3 sequence (DNA): TGTGCCAGTAGCTCGACTGGCATAGCTAATGAAAAACTGTTTTTT. This translates into CASSSTGIANEKLFF.

The gene calls are TRBV6-1 and TRBJ2-3; the D gene is possibly TRBD2 (6 bases). The ends were cut back, 3 bases at V and 4 bases at J, with 11 bases in the middle. CDR1 is MNHNS and CDR2 is SASEGT in the germline V gene. The CDR3 runs 14 residues. The CDR3 DNA follows: TGTGCCAGCAGTGATTCTGGAGGGCCAGATACGCAGTATTTT. Translating gives CASSDSGGPDTQYF.

The chain is built from TRBV5-8 and TRBJ1-5, with D unresolved. The CDR3 contains 16 residues. CDR1 is SGHTS and CDR2 is YDEGEE in the germline V gene. V lost 0 bases, J lost 0 bases, and 10 bases lay in between. The CDR3 nucleotides are TGTGCCAGCAGCTTGGGACGGGGAGGTAGCAATCAGCCCCAGCATTTT. Its protein is CASSLGRGGSNQPQHF.

V usage is TRBV7-8 and J usage is TRBJ2-3; D is uncertain. Germline V gives CDR1 SGHVS, CDR2 FQNEAQ. The CDR3 is 15 residues long. Trimming took 4 bases from V and 0 from J, leaving 11 bases between them. The CDR3 DNA reads TGTGCCAGCAGCTCCCCGACGCCTAGCACAGATACGCAGTATTTT. Its translation is CASSSPTPSTDTQYF.

This rearrangement joins TRBV5-4 to TRBJ1-1; D remains unclear. The CDR3 extends over 18 amino acids. V was pared by 4 bases and J by 1 base, with 23 bases between. Looked up from germline, CDR1 is SGHNT and CDR2 is YYREEE (reference sequence). This chain's CDR3 is CASSPQQRSGLGNTEAFF. The DNA for the CDR3 is TGTGCCAGCAGCCCGCAGCAGCGGTCGGGCCTCGGGAACACTGAAGCTTTCTTT.

This chain links TRBV7-8 with TRBJ1-1; D uncertain. The germline V gene encodes CDR1 SGHVS and CDR2 FQNEAQ. The CDR3 totals 15 residues. Trimming pared 2 bases from V and 0 bases from J, leaving 10 bases between. CDR3 DNA: TGTGCCAGCAGCTTAATCCAGAGCATGAACACTGAAGCTTTCTTT. This codes for CASSLIQSMNTEAFF.

J is TRBJ1-1 and V is TRBV6-5; TRBD1 matches at 8 bases. Trimming cost V 6 bases and J 4 bases; bases outside gene matches: 10. The CDR3 has 15 residues. From germline, CDR1 is MNHEY and CDR2 SVGAGI. CDR3 DNA sequence: TGTGCCAGCAGCTCCTCCCCAACAGGGGGCACTGAAGCTTTCTTT. Protein sequence: CASSSSPTGGTEAFF.

This rearrangement joins TRBV20-1 to TRBJ2-1; D perhaps matches TRBD2 (6 bases). CDR1 and CDR2 (germline): DFQATT, SNEGSKA (reference sequence). The CDR3 is 16 amino acids. V was shortened by 3 bases and J by 9 bases, with 24 bases between the two germline ends. The CDR3 reads CSASGSVGRTFGEQFF. The CDR3 DNA reads TGCAGTGCTAGTGGGAGCGTAGGGAGGACCTTCGGTGAGCAGTTCTTC.

The chain links TRBV27 to TRBJ1-5; D is unresolved. The CDR3 covers 14 residues. The V end lost 6 bases, the J end lost 1 base, and 10 bases lay between the germline ends. The V gene's germline CDR1 is MNHEY and CDR2 SMNVEV (reference sequence). Written as DNA, the CDR3 is TGTGCCAGCAGCCGGTTAGGGAGCAATCAGCCCCAGCATTTT. Amino acids: CASSRLGSNQPQHF.

The CDR3 spells CATSDLTLAGAYEQYF. The CDR3 DNA sequence: TGTGCCACCAGTGATTTGACGCTAGCGGGGGCTTACGAGCAGTACTTC. V gene TRBV24-1 combines with J gene TRBJ2-7, with 10 nucleotides matching TRBD2. This CDR3 has 16 residues. V lost 0 bases, J lost 4 bases, and 5 bases stayed unmatched. Looked up from germline, CDR1 is KGHDR and CDR2 is SFDVKD.

The CDR3 DNA reads TGTGCCAGCAGTTTATCTCCGGGACAGAACTATGGCTACACCTTC. Translated: CASSLSPGQNYGYTF. This chain uses TRBV6-5 with TRBJ1-2; 7 bases agree with TRBD1. V shed 4 bases, J shed 2 bases, and the junction held 7 bases outside the gene matches. The CDR3 totals 15 residues. Germline assignment: CDR1 MNHEY and CDR2 SVGAGI.

V is TRBV19 and J is TRBJ1-1; 9 bases map to TRBD1. CDR1 is LNHDA and CDR2 is SQIVND in the germline V gene (reference sequence). Trimming removed 6 bases from V and 3 bases from J; junction bases left unmatched: 5. The CDR3 contains 14 residues. The CDR3 sequence is CASSRDRVDTEAFF. CDR3 in DNA: TGTGCCAGTAGCCGGGACAGGGTGGACACTGAAGCTTTCTTT.

The J gene is TRBJ2-7, the V gene TRBV5-6, with 10 bases identical to TRBD1. This CDR3 has 15 residues. Germline trimming cut 4 bases from V and 0 bases from J; bases unmatched to any gene: 4. CDR1 SGHDT and CDR2 YYEEEE come from the germline V gene. The CDR3, as DNA: TGTGCCAGCAGCGGGGGACAGGGGCTCTCCTACGAGCAGTACTTC. Translated, it gives CASSGGQGLSYEQYF.

The rearrangement links TRBV5-4 to TRBJ2-1; 9 bases fit TRBD2. Germline V lookup: CDR1 SGHNT, CDR2 YYREEE (reference sequence). The CDR3 runs 14 residues. V lost 5 bases and J lost 8; bases outside the gene matches: 8. The CDR3 coding sequence is TGTGCCAGCAGTTTAGCGGGGGATTGGTATGAGCAGTTCTTC. This encodes CASSLAGDWYEQFF.

The V gene is TRBV6-4, the J gene TRBJ2-5, with TRBD1 matching over 7 bases. This CDR3 contains 14 residues. Germline V CDR1 and CDR2: MRHNA, SNTAGT. Losses at the gene ends were 6 bases for V and 5 bases for J; bases not matched to a gene: 9. In DNA, the CDR3 is TGTGCCAGCAGCCCCACTAAGGGGGCGGAGACCCAGTACTTC. Its translation is CASSPTKGAETQYF.

V usage is TRBV6-5 and J usage is TRBJ1-4; D call uncertain. Germline V gene lookup returns CDR1 MNHEY and CDR2 SVGAGI. This CDR3 comprises 14 residues. The germline V and J ends were trimmed by 6 bases and 8 bases, with 16 bases remaining between them. This CDR3 reads CASSLTIGREKLFF. CDR3 DNA sequence: TGTGCCAGCAGCCTGACAATTGGAAGAGAAAAACTGTTTTTT.

The J gene is TRBJ2-7, the V gene TRBV19; no firm D call. Trimming took off 3 bases at V and 5 bases at J, with 17 bases between the two ends. Per the germline V gene, CDR1 is LNHDA and CDR2 is SQIVND (reference sequence). The CDR3 loop spans 15 amino acids. The CDR3 is CASSIRKGIMNEQYF. The CDR3 nucleotides read TGTGCCAGTAGTATTCGAAAGGGTATAATGAACGAGCAGTACTTC.

V is TRBV4-3 and J is TRBJ2-2; 8 nucleotides agree with TRBD1. Germline trimming cut 4 bases from V and 6 bases from J; bases unmatched to any gene: 7. Germline values: CDR1 LGHNA, CDR2 YSLEER. CDR3 size: 15 residues. The CDR3 DNA sequence: TGCGCCAGCAGCCCGGACAGGGCTGTCGCCGGGGAGCTGTTTTTT. This gives the protein CASSPDRAVAGELFF.

The chain recombines TRBV9 with TRBJ2-3, with D unclear. In germline, CDR1 is SGDLS, CDR2 YYNGEE. This CDR3 has 13 amino acids. V was trimmed by 0 bases and J by 4 bases, leaving 6 bases between them. As DNA, the CDR3 is TGTGCCAGCAGCGTAGCTAAGTCAGATACGCAGTATTTT. This sequence encodes CASSVAKSDTQYF.

This clone was recorded only once. The chain employs TRBV3-1 (or the pseudogene TRBV3-2) and TRBJ1-2, with no clear D. The CDR3 has 15 residues. CDR1 is LGHDT and CDR2 is YNNKEL in the germline V gene (reference sequence). Trimming took 1 base from V and 6 from J, leaving 15 bases between them. The CDR3 DNA reads as TGTGCCAGCAGCCAAGGCCCGGTTGTAGAAAATGGCTACACCTTC. This codes for CASSQGPVVENGYTF.

The chain uses TRBV14 and TRBJ2-7; tentatively, D is TRBD1 (7 bases). With 1 base removed from V and 2 bases from J, the gap between germline ends came to 12 bases. Germline loops: CDR1 SGHDN, CDR2 FVKESK. The CDR3 has 15 amino acids. The CDR3 nucleotides read TGTGCCAGCAGCCAAGGGGCAGGGGGGCCCTACGAGCAGTACTTC. The encoded protein is CASSQGAGGPYEQYF.

CDR3 in DNA: TGTGCCAGCAGCTTTACGACAGGGCTGAACACTGAAGCTTTCTTT. It codes for CASSFTTGLNTEAFF. This chain uses TRBV5-6 with TRBJ1-1, with TRBD1 matching over 7 bases. Germline-derived CDR1 and CDR2 are SGHDT and YYEEEE. The CDR3 has 15 amino acids. J was trimmed by 0 bases and V by 2 bases; bases with no gene match: 4.

The chain combines TRBV25-1 with TRBJ2-5; D may correspond to TRBD1 or TRBD2 (5 bases each). The V and J ends lost 1 base and 6 bases respectively, with 9 bases between them. The length of the CDR3 is 13 residues. In germline, CDR1 is MGHDK, CDR2 SYGVNS. The DNA for the CDR3 is TGTGCCAGCAGTGAATCGGGGCTTCAGACCCAGTACTTC. It is translated as CASSESGLQTQYF.

The CDR3 DNA is TGTGCCAGCAGCTCGCAAGATCCTAACTATGGCTACACCTTC. Translation: CASSSQDPNYGYTF. The chain has TRBV11-2 and TRBJ1-2; D is unclear. CDR3 length: 14 residues. V was pared by 4 bases and J by 0 bases, with 9 bases between. Germline CDR1 and CDR2: SGHAT and FQNNGV.

This chain uses TRBV5-6 with TRBJ2-7, with 11 bases lining up with TRBD2. CDR3 size: 15 residues. CDR1 SGHDT and CDR2 YYEEEE come from the germline V gene. Trimming took 4 bases from V and 3 from J; bases not matched to a gene: 6. This CDR3 reads CASSRGGLAVYEQYF. As DNA, the CDR3 is TGTGCCAGCAGCCGAGGGGGACTAGCGGTCTACGAGCAGTACTTC. The whole variable domain, remainder taken from reference TRBV5-6 and TRBJ2-7, is DAGVTQSPTHLIKTRGQQVTLRCSPKSGHDTVSWYQQALGQGPQFIFQYYEEEERQRGNFPDRFSGHQFPNYSSELNVNALLLGDSALYLCASSRGGLAVYEQYFGPGTRLTVT.

The V gene is TRBV2, the J gene TRBJ2-5; 7 positions match TRBD1. The CDR3 covers 15 residues. Germline V lookup: CDR1 SNHLY, CDR2 FYNNEI. J gave up 5 bases and V 6 bases, and 12 bases lay outside the gene matches. The CDR3 is CASRLTGVAVETQYF. The CDR3 DNA reads as TGTGCCAGCAGGTTAACAGGGGTGGCGGTGGAGACCCAGTACTTC.

The J gene is TRBJ2-3, the V gene TRBV11-1, with TRBD2 matching 7 bases. The ends lost 4 bases at V and 6 bases at J; junction bases unmatched: 10. Germline V gene lookup returns CDR1 SGHAT and CDR2 FQDESV (reference sequence). CDR3 length equals 15 residues. CDR3 residues: CASSSGTIKGDTQYF. In DNA form, the CDR3 reads TGTGCCAGCAGCTCCGGGACTATCAAGGGGGATACGCAGTATTTT.

The genes are TRBV21-1 and TRBJ2-3; the table's TRBD1 call for D was not verified on the DNA. TRBV21-1 is termed a pseudogene. This CDR3 has 17 residues. CDR3 bases: TGTGCCAGCATGACCCCGGGACAGGGGAGTATGGGAGATACGCAGTATTTT. Residues: CASMTPGQGSMGDTQYF.

The rearrangement uses TRBV7-2 and TRBJ1-1; D is uncertain. CDR3 length: 14 amino acids. Trimming cost V 1 base and J 5 bases, with 11 bases left between them. Germline CDR1 is SGHTA and CDR2 is FQGNSA. DNA for the CDR3: TGTGCCAGCAGCTTAGTCCCCGTGAGGACTGAAGCTTTCTTT. Protein: CASSLVPVRTEAFF.